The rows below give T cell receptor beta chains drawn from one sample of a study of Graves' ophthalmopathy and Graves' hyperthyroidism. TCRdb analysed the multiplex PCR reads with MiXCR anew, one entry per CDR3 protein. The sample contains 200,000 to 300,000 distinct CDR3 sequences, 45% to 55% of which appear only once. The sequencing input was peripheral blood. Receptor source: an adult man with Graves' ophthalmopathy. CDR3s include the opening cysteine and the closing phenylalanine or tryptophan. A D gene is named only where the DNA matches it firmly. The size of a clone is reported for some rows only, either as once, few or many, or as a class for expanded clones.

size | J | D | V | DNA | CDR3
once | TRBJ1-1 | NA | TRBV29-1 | TGCAGCAGTTTAGGATCGCGCGGGAACACTGAAGCTTTCTTT | CSSLGSRGNTEAFF
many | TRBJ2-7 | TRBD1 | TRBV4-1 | TGCGCCAGCAGCCAAGATGGGACAGGGCCCCTTACGCGGTACTTC | CASSQDGTGPLTRYF
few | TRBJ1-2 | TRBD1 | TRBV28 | TGTGCCAGCAGTGGAGGGACAGACTATGGCTACACCTTC | CASSGGTDYGYTF
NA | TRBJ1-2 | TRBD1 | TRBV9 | TGTGCCAGCAGCCACCCGGGACAGGGCCAAAACTATGGCTACACCTTC | CASSHPGQGQNYGYTF
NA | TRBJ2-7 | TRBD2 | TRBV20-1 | TGCAGTGCTCCCAGGACTAGCGGGAGGACCTACGAGCAGTACTTC | CSAPRTSGRTYEQYF
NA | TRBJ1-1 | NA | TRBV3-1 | TGTGCCAGCAGCCACCGGAACACTGAAGCTTTCTTT | CASSHRNTEAFF
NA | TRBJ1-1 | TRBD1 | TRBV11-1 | TGTGCCAGCAGCTTAGCCGGACAGGGGGCCTACACTGAAGCTTTCTTT | CASSLAGQGAYTEAFF
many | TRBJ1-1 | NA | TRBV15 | TGTGCCACCAGTACGGGGGACACTGAAGCTTTCTTT | CATSTGDTEAFF
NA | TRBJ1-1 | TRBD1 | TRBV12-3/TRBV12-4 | TGTGCCAGGGGACAGGTGAACACTGAAGCTTTCTTT | CARGQVNTEAFF
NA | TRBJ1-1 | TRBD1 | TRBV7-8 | TGTGCCAGCAGCTTAGTCCATGCAGGGGGCGCGGACACTGAAGCTTTCTTT | CASSLVHAGGADTEAFF
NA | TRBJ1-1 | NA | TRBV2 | TGTGCCAGCAGATTAACGGGACTCCTTTCTGAAGCTTTCTTT | CASRLTGLLSEAFF
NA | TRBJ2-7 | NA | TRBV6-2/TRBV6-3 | TGTGCCAGCAGTCCACGGGGCCATAGCTACGAGCAGTACTTC | CASSPRGHSYEQYF
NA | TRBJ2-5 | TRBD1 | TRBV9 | TGTGCCAGCAGCCATCGGACAGGGGGCCCACAAGAGACCCAGTACTTC | CASSHRTGGPQETQYF
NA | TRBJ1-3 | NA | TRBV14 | TGTGCCAGCAGCCAAGGAACCCTGGGATACACCATATATTTT | CASSQGTLGYTIYF
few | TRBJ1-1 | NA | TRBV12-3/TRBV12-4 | TGTGCCAGCAGTTTGAGGTTGAGTAGAACTGAAGCTTTCTTT | CASSLRLSRTEAFF
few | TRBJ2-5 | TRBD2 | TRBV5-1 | TGCGCCAGCAGCCGTCTCGCGGGAGAGCATGAGACCCAGTACTTC | CASSRLAGEHETQYF
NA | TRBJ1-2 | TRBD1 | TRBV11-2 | TGTGCCAGCAGCTTGTACAGGGGGCAGAATGGCTACACCTTC | CASSLYRGQNGYTF
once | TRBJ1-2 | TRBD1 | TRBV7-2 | TGTGCCAGCACCCTGACAGGGGGCGGTGGCTACACCTTC | CASTLTGGGGYTF
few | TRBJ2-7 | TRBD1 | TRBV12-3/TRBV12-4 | TGTGCCAGCAGTTTACAGGGGACAGTCTACGAGCAGTACTTC | CASSLQGTVYEQYF
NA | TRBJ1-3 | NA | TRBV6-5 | TGTGCCAGCAGCGACAGAGGCCTGGAAGGAAACACCATATATTTT | CASSDRGLEGNTIYF
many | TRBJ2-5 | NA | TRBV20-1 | TGCAGTGCTAGAGATCCCAGGGAAGGTGGAGAGACCCAGTACTTC | CSARDPREGGETQYF
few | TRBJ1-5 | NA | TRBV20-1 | TGCAGTGCTGGGGCGCAGGGCTATCAGCCCCAGCATTTT | CSAGAQGYQPQHF
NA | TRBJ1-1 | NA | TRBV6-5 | TGTGCCAGCAGTTCCCCATACAGGGCGGCTGAAGCTTTCTTT | CASSSPYRAAEAFF
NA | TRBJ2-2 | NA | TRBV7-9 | TGTGCCAGCAGCACCACAGGGCTAACCGGGGAGCTGTTTTTT | CASSTTGLTGELFF
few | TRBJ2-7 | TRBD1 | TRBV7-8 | TGCGCCAGCAGCCAGGTGACCGGGACAGGGAACCACGAGCAGTACTTC | CASSQVTGTGNHEQYF
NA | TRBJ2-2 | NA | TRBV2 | TGTGCCAGCATCACTTATACCGGGGACACCGGGGAGCTGTTTTTT | CASITYTGDTGELFF
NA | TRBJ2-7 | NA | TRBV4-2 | TGTGCCAGCAGCCGGGGCGGGCGCGAGCAGTACTTC | CASSRGGREQYF
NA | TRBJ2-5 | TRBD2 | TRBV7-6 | TGTGCCAGCAGCTTGGGGACTAGCGGGGGGAAGACCCAGTACTTC | CASSLGTSGGKTQYF
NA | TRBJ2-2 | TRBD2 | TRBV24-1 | TGTGCCACCAGTGACCTGGGACTAGCGGGAAACACCGGGGAGCTGTTTTTT | CATSDLGLAGNTGELFF
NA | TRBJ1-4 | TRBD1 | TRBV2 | TGTGCCAGCAGCCCCGGGACAGGGAATGAAAAACTGTTTTTT | CASSPGTGNEKLFF
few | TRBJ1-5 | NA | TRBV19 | TGTGCCAGTAGTCTCAGATCTGATCAGCCCCAGCATTTT | CASSLRSDQPQHF
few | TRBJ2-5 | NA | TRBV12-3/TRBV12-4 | TGTGCCAGCAGTTTATCACAGAGAATCCAAGAGACCCAGTACTTC | CASSLSQRIQETQYF
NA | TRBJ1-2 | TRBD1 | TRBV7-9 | TGTGCCAGCAGCGCTTCCGGGACAGGGGGGGGCTACACCTTC | CASSASGTGGGYTF
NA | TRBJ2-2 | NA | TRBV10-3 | TGTGCCATCAACCGGTACAGTAATGCGAACACCGGGGAGCTGTTTTTT | CAINRYSNANTGELFF
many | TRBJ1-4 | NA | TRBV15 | TGTGCCACCAGCAGAGCAGGAACTAATGAAAAACTGTTTTTT | CATSRAGTNEKLFF
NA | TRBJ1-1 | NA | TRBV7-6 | TGTGCCAGCAGTTTATCAGTTCAGGGCAGGAACACTGAAGCTTTCTTT | CASSLSVQGRNTEAFF
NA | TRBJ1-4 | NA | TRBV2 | TGTGCCAGCAGCGATGACCCCAAGCTGTTTTTT | CASSDDPKLFF
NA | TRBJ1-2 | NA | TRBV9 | TGTGCCAGCAGCGTAGGGGGGGATTTGTCTAACTATGGCTACACCTTC | CASSVGGDLSNYGYTF
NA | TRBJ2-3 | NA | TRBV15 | TGTGCCACCAGCAGAGATGGAGTCGTACATACGCAGTATTTT | CATSRDGVVHTQYF
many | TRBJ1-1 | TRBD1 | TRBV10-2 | TGCGCCAGCAGTCACGGACAGGGTAACACTGAAGCTTTCTTT | CASSHGQGNTEAFF
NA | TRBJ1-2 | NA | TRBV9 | TGTGCCAGCAGCGCAGACCAGTACTTGCGGGATGGCTACACCTTC | CASSADQYLRDGYTF
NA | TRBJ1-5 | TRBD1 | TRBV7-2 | TGTGCCAGCAGCTCGGACAGGGGGCAGGTGAACAATCAGCCCCAGCATTTT | CASSSDRGQVNNQPQHF
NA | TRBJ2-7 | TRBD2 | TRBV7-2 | TGTGCCAGCAGCCCGACGCGGGGGGTCTCCTACGAGCAGTACTTC | CASSPTRGVSYEQYF
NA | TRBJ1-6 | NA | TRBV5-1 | TGCGCCAGCAGCTTGTCCGGGGAATCTGGATATAATTCACCCCTCCACTTT | CASSLSGESGYNSPLHF
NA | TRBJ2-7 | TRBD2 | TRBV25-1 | TGTGCCAGCAGTTACTCTAGGACTAGCGGGGTTTACGAGCAGTACTTC | CASSYSRTSGVYEQYF
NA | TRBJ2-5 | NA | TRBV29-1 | TGCAGCGTTGATTTAAGACAACCCTTCCAAGAGACCCAGTACTTC | CSVDLRQPFQETQYF
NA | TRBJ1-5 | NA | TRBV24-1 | TGTGCCACCAGTGATTTCGGTCAGCCCCAGCATTTT | CATSDFGQPQHF
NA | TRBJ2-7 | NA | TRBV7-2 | TGTGCCAGCAGCGCGCACCGGGCGGGGCTGCGGTCCTACGAGCAGTACTTC | CASSAHRAGLRSYEQYF
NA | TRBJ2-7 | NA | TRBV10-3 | TGTGCCATCAGTGGTGTACATTCCTACGAGCAGTACTTC | CAISGVHSYEQYF
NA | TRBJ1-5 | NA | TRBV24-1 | TGTGCCACCAGTGACAATCGGCCCCAGCATTTT | CATSDNRPQHF
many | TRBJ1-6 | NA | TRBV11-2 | TGTGCCAGCAGGCCAGCACCCTGGGCACCCCTCCACTTT | CASRPAPWAPLHF
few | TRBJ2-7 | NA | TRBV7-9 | TGTGCCAGCAGCCCCATCGGAGATTGGCAGTACTTC | CASSPIGDWQYF
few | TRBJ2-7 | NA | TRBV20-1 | TGCAGTGCTAGAGCTCGGGATTCCTACGAGCAGTACTTC | CSARARDSYEQYF
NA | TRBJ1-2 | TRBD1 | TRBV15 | TGTGCCACCAGCAGAGACGCCCCGGGACAGAATTACTATGGCTACACCTTC | CATSRDAPGQNYYGYTF
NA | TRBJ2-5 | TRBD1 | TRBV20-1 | TGCAGTGCTAGAGAAGACAGGGGTCAGTACTTC | CSAREDRGQYF
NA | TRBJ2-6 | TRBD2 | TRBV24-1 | TGTGCCACCAGTGGTCTGACTAGCGGGGGGGCCAACGTCCTGACTTTC | CATSGLTSGGANVLTF
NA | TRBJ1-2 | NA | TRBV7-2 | TGTGCCAGCAGCTTCCCCAGGGGAGGCTTAATTGGCTACACCTTC | CASSFPRGGLIGYTF
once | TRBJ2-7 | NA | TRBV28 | TGTGCCAGCAGACCGGGACACGGGAGCTCCTACGAGCAGTACTTC | CASRPGHGSSYEQYF
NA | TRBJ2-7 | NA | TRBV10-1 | TGTGCCAGCAGTGCCACAGGTGACTACGAGCAGTACTTC | CASSATGDYEQYF
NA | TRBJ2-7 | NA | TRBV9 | TGTGCCAGCAGCCAGGGACCCATAGCAGCCGAGCAGTACTTC | CASSQGPIAAEQYF